Listed here is a single T cell receptor beta chain. These data originate in a study of control samples from healthy donors and cancer patients. This table comes from immunoSEQ multiplex PCR, and its TCRdb copy is limited to in-frame clones, with some not included. The data show 150,000 to 200,000 clones, approximately 94% seen once. The germline CDR1 and CDR2 sequences are SGHRS and YFSETQ. With 4 bases removed from V and 7 bases from J, the gap between germline ends came to 9 bases. This CDR3 contains 13 residues. Sequences were obtained from blood. This TCR was recovered from a woman aged 35 to 49 in good health. The chain is built from TRBV5-1 and TRBJ1-6; D may be TRBD1 (5 bases). For the CDR3, the DNA is TGCGCCAGCAGCCCGGGGGAAAATTCACCCCTCCACTTT. Its protein product is CASSPGENSPLHF.